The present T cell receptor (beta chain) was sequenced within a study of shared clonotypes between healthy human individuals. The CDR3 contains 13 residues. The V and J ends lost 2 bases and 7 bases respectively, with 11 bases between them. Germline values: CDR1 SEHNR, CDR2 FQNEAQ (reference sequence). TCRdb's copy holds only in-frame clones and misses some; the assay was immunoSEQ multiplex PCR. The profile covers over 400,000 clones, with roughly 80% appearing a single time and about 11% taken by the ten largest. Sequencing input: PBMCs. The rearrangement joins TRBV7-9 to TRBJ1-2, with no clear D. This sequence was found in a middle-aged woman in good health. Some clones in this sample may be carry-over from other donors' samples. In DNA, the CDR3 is TGTGCCAGCAGCTTATCAAGTGCGAGTGGCTACACCTTC. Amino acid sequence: CASSLSSASGYTF. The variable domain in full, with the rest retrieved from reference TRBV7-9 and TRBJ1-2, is DTGVSQNPRHKITKRGQNVTFRCDPISEHNRLYWYRQTLGQGPEFLTYFQNEAQLEKSRLLSDRFSAERPKGSFSTLEIQRTEQGDSAMYLCASSLSSASGYTFGSGTRLTVV.